This TCR beta chain was retrieved from a study of siplizumab effects on memory and regulatory T cells. Findings and caveats of the study: Tregs proliferating in siplizumab cultures lacked confirmation of their suppressive function. Both greater diversity than memory cells and a major contribution to the alloresponse seemed to characterize naive T cells.

The study took a few donor pairs, and their unstimulated naive, memory, effector memory and TEMRA subsets were sequenced. CDR3 length equals 15 residues. The germline V gene has CDR1 SGHTA and CDR2 FQGNSA. The data were produced by immunoSEQ multiplex PCR, yet TCRdb's version contains in-frame clones alone and is incomplete. Of about 48,000 clones listed, more than 85% are singletons. A note on this clone: As yet, its antigen is unknown. The germline gene is not matched at one end of the junction; a read error may be the cause.

The J gene is TRBJ2-7, the V gene TRBV7-2; 7 bases are a match to TRBD2. Material: naive CD8+ T cells sorted from blood. This clonotype originated in a human donor in good health. The CDR3 DNA is TGTGCCAGCACCCGGGGAGGGGTTACCTCCAACGAGCAGTACTTC. It translates to CASTRGGVTSNEQYF.